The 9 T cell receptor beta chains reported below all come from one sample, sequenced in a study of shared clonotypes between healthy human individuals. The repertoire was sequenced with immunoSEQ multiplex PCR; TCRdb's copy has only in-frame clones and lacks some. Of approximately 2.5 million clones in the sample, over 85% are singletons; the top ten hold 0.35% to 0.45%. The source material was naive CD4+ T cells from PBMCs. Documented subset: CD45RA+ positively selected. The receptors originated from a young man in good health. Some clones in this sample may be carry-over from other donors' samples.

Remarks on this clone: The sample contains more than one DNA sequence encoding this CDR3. DNA for the CDR3: TGTGCCAGCAGCTCCGACAGGGCCGGCGAGCAGTACTTC. It translates to CASSSDRAGEQYF. The V gene is TRBV7-2, the J gene TRBJ2-7, with 7 bases identical to TRBD1. CDR3 length: 13 amino acids. CDR1 is SGHTA, CDR2 FQGNSA, per germline. V gave up 4 bases and J gave up 6 bases; unmatched junction bases: 6. Supplemented by reference TRBV7-2 and TRBJ2-7, the full variable domain reads GAGVSQSPSNKVTEKGKDVELRCDPISGHTALYWYRQSLGQGLEFLIYFQGNSAPDKSGLPSDRFSAERTGGSVSTLTIQRTQQEDSAVYLCASSSDRAGEQYFGPGTRLTVT.

CDR3 residues: CASSSSGAATDTQYF. The CDR3 DNA is TGTGCCAGCAGCTCCTCGGGAGCCGCCACAGATACGCAGTATTTT. V usage is TRBV7-3 and J usage is TRBJ2-3; tentative D call: TRBD2 (6 bases). V was trimmed by 4 bases and J by 2 bases, leaving 13 bases between them. CDR3 size: 15 residues. Germline CDR1 SGHTA, CDR2 FQGTGA.

CDR3 residues: CASSPGTRGYGYTF. In nucleotides, the CDR3 is TGTGCCAGCAGCCCCGGGACCCGGGGTTATGGCTACACCTTC. V usage is TRBV5-4 and J usage is TRBJ1-2; possible D gene TRBD1, 5 bases. V was trimmed by 4 bases and J by 5 bases, leaving 15 bases between them. The CDR3 runs to 14 residues. Germline assignment: CDR1 SGHNT and CDR2 YYREEE (reference sequence).

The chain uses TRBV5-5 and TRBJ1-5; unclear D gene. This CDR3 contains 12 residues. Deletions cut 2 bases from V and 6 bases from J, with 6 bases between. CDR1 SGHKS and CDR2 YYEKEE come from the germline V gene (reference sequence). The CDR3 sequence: CASSFGSQPQHF. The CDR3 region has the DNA TGTGCCAGCAGCTTCGGTTCTCAGCCCCAGCATTTT.

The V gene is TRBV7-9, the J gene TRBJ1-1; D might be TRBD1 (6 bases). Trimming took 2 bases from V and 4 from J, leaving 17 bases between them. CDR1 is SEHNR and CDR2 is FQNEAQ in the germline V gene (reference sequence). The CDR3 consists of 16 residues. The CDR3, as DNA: TGTGCCAGCAGCTTATGGGTGGCCGGGGGGGCCACTGAAGCTTTCTTT. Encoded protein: CASSLWVAGGATEAFF.

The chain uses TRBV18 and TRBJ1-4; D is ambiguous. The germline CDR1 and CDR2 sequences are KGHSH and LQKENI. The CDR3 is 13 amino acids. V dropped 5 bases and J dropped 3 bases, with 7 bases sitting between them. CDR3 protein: CASSKGSNEKLFF. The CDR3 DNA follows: TGTGCCAGCTCAAAAGGGTCTAATGAAAAACTGTTTTTT.

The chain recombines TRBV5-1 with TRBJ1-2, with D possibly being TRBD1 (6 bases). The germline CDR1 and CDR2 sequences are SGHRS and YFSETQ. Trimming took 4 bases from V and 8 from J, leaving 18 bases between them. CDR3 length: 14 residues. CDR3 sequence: CASSMRTTGLGYTF. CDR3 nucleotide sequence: TGCGCCAGCAGCATGAGAACAACAGGGTTGGGCTACACCTTC. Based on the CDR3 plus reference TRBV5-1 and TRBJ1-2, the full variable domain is KAGVTQTPRYLIKTRGQQVTLSCSPISGHRSVSWYQQTPGQGLQFLFEYFSETQRNKGNFPGRFSGRQFSNSRSEMNVSTLELGDSALYLCASSMRTTGLGYTFGSGTRLTVV.

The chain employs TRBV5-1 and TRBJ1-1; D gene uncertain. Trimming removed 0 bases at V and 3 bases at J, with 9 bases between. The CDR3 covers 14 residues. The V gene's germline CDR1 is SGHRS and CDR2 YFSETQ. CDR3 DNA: TGCGCCAGCAGCTTGGATCCCCGCTACACTGAAGCTTTCTTT. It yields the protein CASSLDPRYTEAFF.

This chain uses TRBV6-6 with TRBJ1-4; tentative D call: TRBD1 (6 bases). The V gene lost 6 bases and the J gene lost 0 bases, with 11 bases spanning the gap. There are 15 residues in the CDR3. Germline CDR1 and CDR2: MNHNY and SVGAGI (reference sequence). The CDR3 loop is CASSSRTATNEKLFF. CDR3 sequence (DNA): TGTGCCAGCAGCTCCCGGACAGCAACTAATGAAAAACTGTTTTTT.